This TCR beta chain was retrieved from a study of blood T cells in healthy people across ages. Study information: Roughly one uniquely barcoded beta molecule per two T cells was captured.

V was clipped by 3 bases and J by 1 base, with 4 bases between them. This CDR3 is built from 11 residues. The germline V gene encodes CDR1 DFQATT and CDR2 SNEGSKA (reference sequence). Through a sample-barcoded 5' primer and a J-beta primer mix, a second PCR was run for roughly 6 to 12 cycles. A template-switch adaptor containing 12 random nucleotides labeled each cDNA molecule. MiXCR, run by TCRdb on the 5' RACE reads, gives a single entry per CDR3 protein. The repertoire holds some 1.1 million distinct CDR3 sequences, with roughly two fifths as singletons. The TCR was taken from a man between 18 and 29 years old in good health. The chain employs TRBV20-1 and TRBJ2-7, with D unclear. Specimen: blood. The DNA of the CDR3 is TGCAGTGCTAGCGAATCCTACGAGCAGTACTTC. Translation: CSASESYEQYF.